These 21 T cell receptor beta chains were sequenced from one sample in a study of response to subunit inactivated influenza vaccine. TCRdb re-derived calls from the RT-PCR reads in MiXCR, one entry per CDR3 protein. The table lists more than 150,000 distinct CDR3 sequences, about a tenth of them singletons, with 11% in the top ten. The specimen was non-naive T cells sorted from PBMCs, collected on the day of vaccination. These receptors came from a man over 45 who received an inactivated influenza vaccine.

This clonotype was found a few times. J is TRBJ2-1 and V is TRBV20-1, with 7 bases fitting TRBD2. Germline V gene lookup returns CDR1 DFQATT and CDR2 SNEGSKA (reference sequence). V dropped 4 bases and J dropped 0; count of bases not matched to a gene: 9. The CDR3 is 16 residues long. In DNA form, the CDR3 reads TGCAGTGCTATCTCTAGGGAGGGAAGCTCCTACAATGAGCAGTTCTTC. Amino acids: CSAISREGSSYNEQFF.

This clonotype was counted only a few times. The gene calls are TRBV4-3 and TRBJ2-1, with D unclear. Trimming took 0 bases from V and 6 from J, leaving 12 bases between them. CDR1 and CDR2 (germline): LGHNA, YSLEER. This CDR3 comprises 15 residues. This CDR3 is CASSQDSRPGNEQFF. CDR3 DNA: TGCGCCAGCAGCCAAGACAGCCGCCCAGGCAATGAGCAGTTCTTC.

The chain has TRBV5-6 and TRBJ2-3, with D perhaps matching TRBD2 (5 bases). Germline V CDR1 and CDR2: SGHDT, YYEEEE. The CDR3 extends over 15 amino acids. Between the trimmed V and J ends, which lost 4 bases and 7 bases, there was a span of 19 bases. The CDR3 loop reads CASSPVPGSEHTQYF. In nucleotides, the CDR3 is TGTGCCAGCAGCCCAGTGCCGGGAAGCGAGCATACGCAGTATTTT.

This clonotype appeared a few times. The V call is TRBV7-9, the J call TRBJ2-1; 8 bases fit TRBD2. The V segment lost 6 bases and the J segment 4 bases; nucleotides outside the gene matches: 11. The CDR3 sequence is 16 residues long. Germline V lookup: CDR1 SEHNR, CDR2 FQNEAQ (reference sequence). DNA of the CDR3: TGTGCCAGCAGACCCCCCAAGCGGGGGCGGTACAATGAGCAGTTCTTC. Its protein product is CASRPPKRGRYNEQFF.

This clonotype was recorded a few times. The chain combines TRBV4-3 with TRBJ2-1, with D maybe TRBD2 (6 bases). CDR3 length equals 16 residues. Germline assignment: CDR1 LGHNA and CDR2 YSLEER. V lost 0 bases and J 4 bases, leaving 13 bases between the germline ends. For the CDR3, the DNA is TGCGCCAGCAGCCAAGACCCGGGACTGGGGTACAATGAGCAGTTCTTC. It translates to CASSQDPGLGYNEQFF.

There are many counts of this clonotype. The rearrangement uses TRBV6-5 and TRBJ1-1; 12 bases are a match to TRBD1. This CDR3 region has 18 residues. The germline V gene has CDR1 MNHEY and CDR2 SVGAGI. Unmatched junction bases numbered 7, after V lost 0 bases and J lost 2 bases. In nucleotides, the CDR3 is TGTGCCAGCAGTTACTCGGGACAGGGGGCGTCGATAAACACTGAAGCTTTCTTT. Its translation: CASSYSGQGASINTEAFF.

This clonotype was seen only a few times. This rearrangement joins TRBV2 to TRBJ2-5; D might be TRBD2 (6 bases). Germline CDR1 SNHLY, CDR2 FYNNEI. The CDR3 has 15 amino acids. The V end lost 5 bases, the J end lost 2 bases, and 15 bases lay between the germline ends. The CDR3 sequence is CASSRTRDLQETQYF. Written as DNA, the CDR3 is TGTGCCAGCAGTCGGACCCGGGACTTACAAGAGACCCAGTACTTC.

In this sample, this clonotype turned up a few times. The J gene is TRBJ2-7, the V gene TRBV2; unclear D gene. The CDR3 is 11 amino acids. The germline V gene has CDR1 SNHLY and CDR2 FYNNEI. Trimming stripped 7 bases from V and 6 bases from J, with 10 bases between. The DNA of the CDR3 is TGTGCCAGCACAGCTGACACCGAGCAGTACTTC. Translation gives CASTADTEQYF. The full variable domain, its missing parts supplied by reference TRBV2 and TRBJ2-7, is EPEVTQTPSHQVTQMGQEVILRCVPISNHLYFYWYRQILGQKVEFLVSFYNNEISEKSEIFDDQFSVERPDGSNFTLKIRSTKLEDSAMYFCASTADTEQYFGPGTRLTVT.

The V and J genes are TRBV20-1 and TRBJ2-3; 13 bases are shared with TRBD2. With 5 bases clipped from V and 3 bases from J, the junction kept 14 bases outside the gene matches. The CDR3 length is 18 residues. Germline V gene sequence: CDR1 DFQATT, CDR2 SNEGSKA (reference sequence). The CDR3 sequence is CSAYDYTSGRAYTDTQYF. For the CDR3, the DNA is TGCAGTGCTTATGATTATACTAGCGGGAGGGCCTATACAGATACGCAGTATTTT.

This clonotype came up many times. V and J are TRBV15 and TRBJ2-3; D may be TRBD2 (7 bases). The V and J ends lost 1 base and 1 base respectively, with 15 bases between them. Germline V CDR1 and CDR2: LNHNV, YYDKDF (reference sequence). The CDR3 has 17 residues. Written as DNA, the CDR3 is TGTGCCACCAGCAGAGCTACAGGGAGGGACGGCACAGATACGCAGTATTTT. This sequence encodes CATSRATGRDGTDTQYF. Supplemented by reference TRBV15 and TRBJ2-3, the full variable domain reads DAMVIQNPRYQVTQFGKPVTLSCSQTLNHNVMYWYQQKSSQAPKLLFHYYDKDFNNEADTPDNFQSRRPNTSFCFLDIRSPGLGDTAMYLCATSRATGRDGTDTQYFGPGTRLTVL.

This clonotype occurred a few times. V gene TRBV7-9 combines with J gene TRBJ2-3, with D maybe TRBD1 (6 bases). The germline CDR1 and CDR2 sequences are SEHNR and FQNEAQ (reference sequence). The ends were cut back, 5 bases at V and 4 bases at J, with 10 bases in the middle. This CDR3 comprises 13 residues. Written as DNA, the CDR3 is TGTGCCAGCAGCGGCAGGGGTTCAGATACGCAGTATTTT. It codes for CASSGRGSDTQYF.

The chain uses TRBV29-1 and TRBJ2-3; a possible D gene is TRBD2 (5 bases). CDR3 length: 14 amino acids. V was cut by 6 bases and J by 0 bases, with 13 bases left in between. CDR1 and CDR2 from the germline V gene are SQVTM and ANQGSEA. For the CDR3, the DNA is TGCAGCGTGAGACACGGGATTAGCACAGATACGCAGTATTTT. Translated: CSVRHGISTDTQYF.

This clonotype has a handful of counts. The chain carries TRBV4-2 and TRBJ2-5, with 8 bases aligning to TRBD2. J was trimmed by 5 bases and V by 0 bases; bases with no gene match: 5. Germline CDR1 and CDR2: LGHNA and YNFKEQ. The CDR3 runs 15 residues. The CDR3 sequence: CASSQDGRAGETQYF. The CDR3 bases are TGTGCCAGCAGCCAAGACGGGAGGGCCGGGGAGACCCAGTACTTC.

This clonotype has at least ten counts. The rearrangement joins TRBV5-1 to TRBJ1-5; possible D gene TRBD1, 5 bases. The CDR3 runs 16 residues. In germline, CDR1 is SGHRS, CDR2 YFSETQ. V lost 0 bases and J 0 bases, leaving 10 bases between the germline ends. The CDR3 DNA reads as TGCGCCAGCAGCTTGGATGGGGGATATAGCAATCAGCCCCAGCATTTT. The encoded protein is CASSLDGGYSNQPQHF.

V gene TRBV29-1 combines with J gene TRBJ1-2; tentative D call: TRBD1 (6 bases). CDR1 SQVTM and CDR2 ANQGSEA come from the germline V gene. This CDR3 region has 10 residues. The CDR3 DNA reads TGCGTTGGTGGGGGCGATGGCTACACCTTC. This encodes CVGGGDGYTF.

The chain combines TRBV5-1 with TRBJ1-2; tentative D call: TRBD1 (6 bases). This CDR3 has 15 amino acids. The V and J ends lost 4 bases and 8 bases respectively, with 21 bases between them. CDR1 is SGHRS and CDR2 is YFSETQ in the germline V gene. The CDR3 is CASSVTPGHLGGYTF. CDR3 coding DNA: TGCGCCAGCAGCGTTACTCCGGGACACCTAGGCGGCTACACCTTC.

The sample holds many counts of this clonotype. The chain is built from TRBV19 and TRBJ1-1; D is ambiguous. The germline CDR1 and CDR2 sequences are LNHDA and SQIVND (reference sequence). The V and J ends lost 9 bases and 0 bases respectively, with 14 bases between them. The CDR3 sequence is 14 residues long. In DNA, the CDR3 is TGTGCCAGCCTCCCAACGGTAATGAACACTGAAGCTTTCTTT. The encoded protein is CASLPTVMNTEAFF.

This clonotype was counted between two and nine times. The V and J genes are TRBV7-9 and TRBJ2-7, with 9 bases lining up with TRBD1. Unmatched junction bases numbered 16, after V lost 6 bases and J lost 4 bases. Germline V gives CDR1 SEHNR, CDR2 FQNEAQ (reference sequence). The CDR3 runs to 17 residues. The DNA of the CDR3 is TGTGCCAGCAGACGTAGTGGCCGGGACAGGGAAGGATACGAGCAGTACTTC. It specifies CASRRSGRDREGYEQYF.

Ten or more counts support this clonotype. The V gene is TRBV28, the J gene TRBJ2-7, with no clear D. Germline V CDR1 and CDR2: MDHEN, SYDVKM. V lost 2 bases, J lost 13 bases, and 18 bases lay in between. This CDR3 is built from 13 residues. CDR3 bases: TGTGCCAGCAGTTTACCGGAGAACAGCCGGTTATACTTC. Translated: CASSLPENSRLYF.

The table lists this clonotype with many counts. The chain employs TRBV18 and TRBJ2-5; TRBD1 aligns across 10 bases. CDR1 and CDR2 (germline): KGHSH, LQKENI. There are 17 residues in the CDR3. V trimming: 2 bases; J trimming: 4 bases; junction bases outside the gene matches: 10. As DNA, the CDR3 is TGTGCCAGCTCACCAACGCTCGACAGGGGGCTCGGAGAGACCCAGTACTTC. Its protein is CASSPTLDRGLGETQYF. The variable domain in full, with the rest retrieved from reference TRBV18 and TRBJ2-5, is NAGVMQNPRHLVRRRGQEARLRCSPMKGHSHVYWYRQLPEEGLKFMVYLQKENIIDESGMPKERFSAEFPKEGPSILRIQQVVRGDSAAYFCASSPTLDRGLGETQYFGPGTRLLVL.

The chain joins TRBV7-6 to TRBJ1-5, with no clear D. Between the trimmed V and J ends, which lost 0 bases and 6 bases, there was a span of 15 bases. This CDR3 has 16 residues. Germline assignment: CDR1 SGHVS and CDR2 FNYEAQ. The CDR3 spells CASSLAGNRGSQPQHF. The CDR3 DNA sequence: TGTGCCAGCAGCTTAGCAGGGAATCGTGGGTCTCAGCCCCAGCATTTT.